A single sample gave rise to the 26 T cell receptor beta chains below, sequenced in a study of blood T cell repertoires in COVID-19. Assay: immunoSEQ multiplex PCR; the TCRdb copy retains only in-frame clones and omits some. Of roughly 210,000 clones detected, around 87% appear once; the ten largest clones hold 7% to 9%. Sequencing was performed on PBMCs or T cells enriched from blood (not recorded which). Receptor source: a man aged 25-40 years in a cohort exposed to, infected with or recovered from COVID-19 (not recorded which).

The rearrangement joins TRBV29-1 to TRBJ1-2, with a possible D match to TRBD1 (6 bases). There are 15 residues in the CDR3. V gave up 6 bases and J gave up 5 bases, with 22 bases separating them. Germline CDR1 SQVTM, CDR2 ANQGSEA. The CDR3 DNA reads as TGCAGCGTGGCAACAGGGACCAACCTACTTTATGGCTACACCTTC. Its translation is CSVATGTNLLYGYTF.

The table lists this clone with many counts. This chain links TRBV19 with TRBJ1-2; TRBD1 is a possible D gene (6 bases). V was trimmed by 6 bases and J by 4 bases, leaving 9 bases between them. In germline, CDR1 is LNHDA, CDR2 SQIVND (reference sequence). The CDR3 is made up of 12 amino acids. Here the CDR3 reads CASSTGPYGYTF. The DNA of the CDR3 is TGTGCCAGTAGCACAGGGCCCTATGGCTACACCTTC.

This chain connects TRBV9 to TRBJ2-1; possible D gene TRBD2, 6 bases. Germline V gene sequence: CDR1 SGDLS, CDR2 YYNGEE. V was cut by 4 bases and J by 4 bases, with 15 bases left in between. CDR3 length: 15 residues. The CDR3 DNA follows: TGTGCCAGCAGCCTAGGGACTGGACTTTACAATGAGCAGTTCTTC. Encoded protein: CASSLGTGLYNEQFF.

This clone was picked up one time. The J gene is TRBJ1-1, the V gene TRBV4-1; 8 bases map to TRBD1. Looked up from germline, CDR1 is MGHRA and CDR2 is YSYEKL. The CDR3 runs to 16 residues. The J segment lost 6 bases and the V segment lost 2 bases, leaving 11 bases of the junction unmatched. CDR3 protein: CASSQLNGQGGPEAFF. The CDR3 nucleotides read TGCGCCAGCAGCCAATTAAACGGACAGGGAGGCCCTGAAGCTTTCTTT.

This clone was counted once. The rearrangement joins TRBV11-2 to TRBJ2-3; 13 nucleotides align to TRBD2. The trim removed 1 base at V and 6 bases at J, leaving 4 bases unmatched. The germline CDR1 and CDR2 sequences are SGHAT and FQNNGV. This CDR3 is built from 16 residues. This CDR3 is CASSLGLAGGYDTQYF. The CDR3, as DNA: TGTGCCAGCAGCTTAGGACTAGCGGGAGGTTACGATACGCAGTATTTT.

The J gene is TRBJ2-5, the V gene TRBV14, with D maybe TRBD2 (5 bases). Trimming took 3 bases from V and 6 from J, leaving 14 bases between them. The CDR3 is 14 amino acids. In germline, CDR1 is SGHDN, CDR2 FVKESK. CDR3 in DNA: TGTGCCAGCAGCCAGAGGAGGCTACCAAAGACCCAGTACTTC. Protein: CASSQRRLPKTQYF.

This clone was seen only once. This chain joins TRBV19 and TRBJ2-1, with 9 bases lining up with TRBD2. Germline lookup yields CDR1 LNHDA and CDR2 SQIVND (reference sequence). V shed 6 bases and J 4 bases; nucleotides not matched to a gene: 7. The CDR3 spans 15 residues. The CDR3 DNA is TGTGCCAGTAGGGGGACTAGCTCTTCGTACAATGAGCAGTTCTTC. Translating it yields CASRGTSSSYNEQFF.

This chain connects TRBV6-5 to TRBJ1-1; D is unresolved. The CDR3 totals 14 residues. Germline V CDR1 and CDR2: MNHEY, SVGAGI. Between the trimmed V and J ends, which lost 6 bases and 0 bases, there was a span of 11 bases. The DNA of the CDR3 is TGTGCCAGCAGCCTACAGAGTCTGAACACTGAAGCTTTCTTT. Translated: CASSLQSLNTEAFF.

The chain employs TRBV28 and TRBJ2-5, with 9 nucleotides matching TRBD1. The CDR3 has 15 residues. In germline, CDR1 is MDHEN, CDR2 SYDVKM. V lost 6 bases and J lost 2; bases outside the gene matches: 7. The CDR3 nucleotides are TGTGCCAGCAGGGAAACAGGGGGCCGGCAAGAGACCCAGTACTTC. Amino acid sequence: CASRETGGRQETQYF. Drawing the rest from reference TRBV28 and TRBJ2-5, the complete variable domain is DVKVTQSSRYLVKRTGEKVFLECVQDMDHENMFWYRQDPGLGLRLIYFSYDVKMKEKGDIPEGYSVSREKKERFSLILESASTNQTSMYLCASRETGGRQETQYFGPGTRLLVL.

The rearrangement uses TRBV18 and TRBJ1-1; D not certain. Trimming left V 3 bases short and J 6 bases short, with 8 bases between. Germline V lookup: CDR1 KGHSH, CDR2 LQKENI. This CDR3 is built from 12 residues. The CDR3 protein is CASSPSRAEAFF. The DNA for the CDR3 is TGTGCCAGCTCACCTAGTCGTGCTGAAGCTTTCTTT. Together with reference TRBV18 and TRBJ1-1, the CDR3 gives the full variable domain: NAGVMQNPRHLVRRRGQEARLRCSPMKGHSHVYWYRQLPEEGLKFMVYLQKENIIDESGMPKERFSAEFPKEGPSILRIQQVVRGDSAAYFCASSPSRAEAFFGQGTRLTVV.

The CDR3 region is CSILGTSGRNEQYF. The CDR3 nucleotides read TGCAGCATTCTGGGGACTAGCGGGAGAAACGAGCAGTACTTC. The chain uses TRBV29-1 and TRBJ2-7, with 14 bases fitting TRBD2. The ends lost 8 bases at V and 5 bases at J; junction bases unmatched: 8. The CDR3 loop spans 14 amino acids. The V gene's germline CDR1 is SQVTM and CDR2 ANQGSEA.

This chain uses TRBV28 with TRBJ2-5; 7 bases line up with TRBD1. CDR1 and CDR2 from the germline V gene are MDHEN and SYDVKM. The CDR3 sequence is 13 residues long. V shed 7 bases, J shed 5 bases, and the junction held 7 bases outside the gene matches. In DNA form, the CDR3 reads TGTGCCAGCAACACAGGGGTCGGGGAGACCCAGTACTTC. It specifies CASNTGVGETQYF.

The chain uses TRBV28 and TRBJ2-7; 9 bases match TRBD1. Germline loops: CDR1 MDHEN, CDR2 SYDVKM. The CDR3 runs to 14 residues. The trim removed 3 bases at V and 6 bases at J, leaving 6 bases unmatched. The CDR3 is CASSFPGQGSEQYF. Here the CDR3 DNA reads TGTGCCAGCAGTTTTCCGGGACAGGGAAGCGAGCAGTACTTC.

The chain employs TRBV6-4 and TRBJ2-1; the match to TRBD2 covers 7 bases. Germline-derived CDR1 and CDR2 are MRHNA and SNTAGT. J lost 4 bases, V lost 0 bases, and 12 bases had no gene match. This CDR3 is built from 18 residues. The CDR3, as DNA: TGTGCCAGCAGTGACTCGTTCGGGAGCGGGACGAATTACAATGAGCAGTTCTTC. Its translation is CASSDSFGSGTNYNEQFF.

The V gene is TRBV28, the J gene TRBJ1-2; 7 bases are a match to TRBD1. V gave up 5 bases and J gave up 3 bases; unmatched junction bases: 12. This CDR3 has 16 amino acids. The V gene's germline CDR1 is MDHEN and CDR2 SYDVKM. The CDR3 nucleotides are TGTGCCAGCAGTCCCGACAGGGTCGGCTGGGACTATGGCTACACCTTC. This codes for CASSPDRVGWDYGYTF.

The rearrangement joins TRBV12-3 or TRBV12-4 to TRBJ1-1; D is unclear. This CDR3 region has 13 residues. V dropped 8 bases and J dropped 0 bases, with 10 bases sitting between them. In nucleotides, the CDR3 is TGTGCCAGCGCCCGGGAGTTGAACACTGAAGCTTTCTTT. Translation gives CASARELNTEAFF.

This clone was seen only once. The genes are TRBV29-1 and TRBJ2-7; perhaps TRBD1 as D (6 bases). The CDR3 is 13 amino acids. The V end was cut by 7 bases, the J end by 6 bases, with 19 bases between. Germline V lookup: CDR1 SQVTM, CDR2 ANQGSEA. CDR3 region: CSASSGHLSEQYF. The CDR3, as DNA: TGCAGCGCCAGCTCGGGACACCTGAGCGAGCAGTACTTC.

The genes are TRBV28 and TRBJ1-2; 12 bases fit TRBD1. J was trimmed by 7 bases and V by 6 bases; bases with no gene match: 12. The CDR3 loop spans 16 amino acids. Germline CDR1 and CDR2: MDHEN and SYDVKM. For the CDR3, the DNA is TGTGCCAGCAGAAACCCCGGGACAGGGGGCCCGGCTGGCTACACCTTC. It yields the protein CASRNPGTGGPAGYTF.

This chain joins TRBV5-1 and TRBJ1-2, with TRBD1 matching 8 bases. Trimming took 0 bases from V and 3 from J; bases not matched to a gene: 13. CDR1 is SGHRS and CDR2 is YFSETQ in the germline V gene. The CDR3 length is 18 residues. This chain's CDR3 is CASSLGRRPGGQDYGYTF. CDR3 in DNA: TGCGCCAGCAGCTTGGGCCGCAGACCTGGGGGACAGGACTATGGCTACACCTTC.

This chain uses TRBV29-1 with TRBJ2-1, with 10 bases lining up with TRBD1. The CDR3 loop spans 15 amino acids. CDR1 SQVTM and CDR2 ANQGSEA come from the germline V gene. V dropped 7 bases and J dropped 3; count of bases not matched to a gene: 9. The CDR3 nucleotides are TGCAGCGGGGAGTCGGGACAGGGGTACTACAATGAGCAGTTCTTC. Its protein product is CSGESGQGYYNEQFF.

The chain uses TRBV5-1 and TRBJ1-4; TRBD1 matches at 7 bases. The CDR3 totals 18 residues. Losses at the gene ends were 4 bases for V and 0 bases for J; bases not matched to a gene: 12. Germline CDR1 is SGHRS and CDR2 is YFSETQ. The CDR3 loop reads CASSIYLTGAATNEKLFF. The CDR3 DNA reads as TGCGCCAGCAGCATATATTTAACAGGGGCGGCAACTAATGAAAAACTGTTTTTT.

The chain is built from TRBV28 and TRBJ1-2, with D uncertain. This CDR3 spans 12 amino acids. Trimming stripped 2 bases from V and 7 bases from J, with 8 bases between. Germline CDR1 reads MDHEN; CDR2 reads SYDVKM. DNA of the CDR3: TGTGCCAGCAGTTTACTGGCCCGTGGCTACACCTTC. Its protein is CASSLLARGYTF.

V usage is TRBV10-1 and J usage is TRBJ2-3, with D perhaps TRBD1 (6 bases). Trimming cost V 0 bases and J 3 bases, with 10 bases left between them. CDR1 and CDR2 (germline): WNHNN, SYGVQD (reference sequence). The CDR3 consists of 15 residues. CDR3 region: CASSESGRGTDTQYF. The CDR3 nucleotides read TGCGCCAGCAGTGAGTCTGGTAGGGGGACAGATACGCAGTATTTT.

This chain joins TRBV6-5 and TRBJ2-5; no clear D gene. The CDR3 runs 13 residues. Trimming left V 5 bases short and J 7 bases short, with 14 bases between. In germline, CDR1 is MNHEY, CDR2 SVGAGI. The CDR3 reads CASSPSPLVTQYF. The CDR3, as DNA: TGTGCCAGCAGTCCGTCACCGTTAGTGACCCAGTACTTC.

This clone was counted a single time. V usage is TRBV24-1 and J usage is TRBJ1-1, with 9 bases lining up with TRBD1. Germline-derived CDR1 and CDR2 are KGHDR and SFDVKD. V dropped 3 bases and J dropped 7; count of bases not matched to a gene: 5. The CDR3 is made up of 14 amino acids. For the CDR3, the DNA is TGTGCCACCAGTGATACTCGACAGGGGGGTGAAGCTTTCTTT. Translation gives CATSDTRQGGEAFF.

This clone occurred once. CDR3 loop: CASSSGTSGRYEQYF. The CDR3 DNA reads TGTGCCAGTAGTAGTGGAACTAGCGGGAGGTACGAGCAGTACTTC. J is TRBJ2-7 and V is TRBV19, with 12 bases fitting TRBD2. Trimming cost V 4 bases and J 4 bases; bases outside gene matches: 5. The length of the CDR3 is 15 residues. Germline V lookup: CDR1 LNHDA, CDR2 SQIVND (reference sequence).